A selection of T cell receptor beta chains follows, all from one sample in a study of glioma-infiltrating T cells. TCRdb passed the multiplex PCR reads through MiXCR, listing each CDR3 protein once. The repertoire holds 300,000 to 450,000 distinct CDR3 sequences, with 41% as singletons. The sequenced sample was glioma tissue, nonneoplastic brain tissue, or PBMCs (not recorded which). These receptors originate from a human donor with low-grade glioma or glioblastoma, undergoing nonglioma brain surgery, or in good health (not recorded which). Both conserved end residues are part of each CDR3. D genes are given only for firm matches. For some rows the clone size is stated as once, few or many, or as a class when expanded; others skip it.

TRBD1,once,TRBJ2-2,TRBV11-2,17,CASSRPEQGAGTGELFF,TGTGCCAGCAGCCGACCTGAACAGGGGGCAGGCACCGGGGAGCTGTTTTTT
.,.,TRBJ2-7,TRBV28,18,CASSLPVRTAMSSYEQYF,TGTGCCAGCAGTTTGCCCGTCCGGACAGCGATGAGCTCCTACGAGCAGTACTTC
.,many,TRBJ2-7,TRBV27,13,CASSWGINYEQYF,TGTGCCAGCTCCTGGGGCATCAACTACGAGCAGTACTTC
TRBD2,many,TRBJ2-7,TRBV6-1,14,CASSPLAGAYEQYF,TGTGCCAGCAGCCCCCTAGCGGGGGCCTACGAGCAGTACTTC
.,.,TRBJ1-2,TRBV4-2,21,CASSQVINIGPKQLSNYSYTF,TGTGCCAGCAGCCAAGTCATAAACATCGGACCGAAACAACTTTCTAACTATAGCTACACCTTC
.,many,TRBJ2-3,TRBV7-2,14,CASSPLRVTDTQYF,TGTGCCAGCAGCCCCCTCAGGGTAACAGATACGCAGTATTTT
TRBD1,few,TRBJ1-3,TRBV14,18,CASSQDRGQGIPGNTIYF,TGTGCCAGCAGCCAAGATCGGGGACAGGGAATCCCTGGAAACACCATATATTTT
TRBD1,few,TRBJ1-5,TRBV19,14,CASKRTGSNQPQHF,TGTGCCAGTAAGAGGACAGGGAGCAATCAGCCCCAGCATTTT
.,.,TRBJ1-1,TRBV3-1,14,CASSRWTDDTEAFF,TGTGCCAGCAGCCGATGGACCGACGACACTGAAGCTTTCTTT
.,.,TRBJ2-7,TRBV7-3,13,CASAEGNSYEQYF,TGTGCCAGCGCAGAGGGTAACTCCTACGAGCAGTACTTC
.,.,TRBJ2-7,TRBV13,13,CASSPQGSYEQYF,TGTGCCAGCAGCCCCCAGGGCTCCTACGAGCAGTACTTC
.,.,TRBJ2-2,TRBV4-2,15,CARALAKGDTGELFF,TGTGCTAGAGCCCTAGCCAAGGGAGACACCGGGGAGCTGTTTTTT
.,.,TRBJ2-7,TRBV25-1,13,CATGDRPGDEQYF,TGTGCCACCGGGGATAGGCCGGGAGACGAGCAGTACTTC
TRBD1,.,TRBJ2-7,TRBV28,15,CASSPVTGMSYEQYF,TGTGCCAGCAGCCCCGTGACAGGGATGTCCTACGAGCAGTACTTC
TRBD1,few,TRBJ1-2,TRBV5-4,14,CASSETGGYDGYTF,TGTGCCAGCAGTGAGACAGGGGGGTATGATGGCTACACCTTC
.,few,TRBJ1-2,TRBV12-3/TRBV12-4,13,CASSLTEDYGYTF,TGTGCCAGCAGTTTAACAGAGGACTATGGCTACACCTTC
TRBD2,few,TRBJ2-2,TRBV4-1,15,CASSPRAGIPGELFF,TGCGCCAGCAGCCCGCGAGCGGGAATCCCCGGGGAGCTGTTTTTT
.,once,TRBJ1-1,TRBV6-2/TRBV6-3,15,CASSFPQGMNTEAFF,TGTGCCAGCAGTTTCCCTCAGGGTATGAACACTGAAGCTTTCTTT
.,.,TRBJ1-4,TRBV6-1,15,CASSNPGRPNEKLFF,TGTGCCAGCAGTAACCCGGGACGGCCTAATGAAAAACTGTTTTTT
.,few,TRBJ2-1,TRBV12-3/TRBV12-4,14,CASSLRGTYNEQFF,TGTGCCAGCAGTTTGAGGGGGACGTACAATGAGCAGTTCTTC
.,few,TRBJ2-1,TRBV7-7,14,CASSLASFGSEQFF,TGTGCTAGCAGCTTAGCGTCGTTTGGGAGTGAGCAGTTCTTC
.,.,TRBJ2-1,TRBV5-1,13,CASSLAPTLEQFF,TGCGCCAGCAGCTTGGCGCCCACCCTCGAGCAGTTCTTC
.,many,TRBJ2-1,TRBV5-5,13,CASSLATENEQFF,TGTGCCAGCAGCTTGGCCACGGAGAATGAGCAGTTCTTC
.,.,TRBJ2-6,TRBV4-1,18,CASSQDRAGLSGANVLTF,TGCGCCAGCAGCCAAGATAGGGCAGGACTCTCTGGGGCCAACGTCCTGACTTTC
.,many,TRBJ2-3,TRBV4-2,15,CASTGTPRSTDTQYF,TGTGCCAGCACTGGGACTCCACGCAGCACAGATACGCAGTATTTT
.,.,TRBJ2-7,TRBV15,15,CATSRDLPLLDEQYF,TGTGCCACCAGCAGAGATCTCCCGCTGCTGGACGAGCAGTACTTC
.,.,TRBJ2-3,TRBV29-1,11,CSVDYTDTQYF,TGCAGCGTTGACTACACAGATACGCAGTATTTT
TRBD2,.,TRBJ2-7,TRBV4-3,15,CAGSQRAGGPYEQYF,TGCGCCGGCAGCCAGAGAGCGGGAGGGCCATACGAGCAGTACTTC
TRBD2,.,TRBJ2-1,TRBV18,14,CASSPGGGRNEQFF,TGTGCCAGCTCACCCGGGGGGGGCAGGAATGAGCAGTTCTTC
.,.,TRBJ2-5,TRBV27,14,CASRVLGGQETQYF,TGTGCCAGCAGGGTTCTGGGGGGACAAGAGACCCAGTACTTC
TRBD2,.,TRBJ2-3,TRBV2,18,CASSEGRLAGGLTDTQYF,TGTGCCAGCAGTGAAGGGAGACTAGCGGGAGGACTCACAGATACGCAGTATTTT
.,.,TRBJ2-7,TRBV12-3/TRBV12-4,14,CASSDTSPPYEQYF,TGTGCCAGCAGTGACACTAGCCCACCCTACGAGCAGTACTTC
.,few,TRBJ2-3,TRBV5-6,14,CASSTATYTDTQYF,TGTGCCAGCAGCACCGCCACCTACACAGATACGCAGTATTTT